This T cell receptor (beta chain) was sequenced for a study of T cell responses to AZD1222 COVID-19 vaccine (dated by TCRdb to the early 2020s). Describing the broader study: A total of 233 trial participants underwent TCR sequencing, of whom around 210 had received two doses of AZD1222 and about 25 had received two doses of the MenACWY control vaccine. Trial participants were enrolled by age into 18-55, 56-69 and 70-plus year subgroups, with approximately 150, 28 and 58 TCR-sequenced participants respectively. Broad study findings and their caveats: Reportedly, almost half of the unique spike-specific TCRs recognized epitopes lying outside the regions that are mutated in the B.1.351 and B.1.1.7 variants. Because no day 14 peak-response samples were available, repertoires were characterized only after the peak T cell response. CD4 TCRs associated with the vaccine covered the entire spike protein, and the dominant responses were in regions 160-218 and 743-854. The 56-69-year group was small, and its depth increase did not reach significance, likely because of low power. Conclusions about previously exposed vaccinees are limited, since just five to seven AZD1222 recipients were seropositive for SARS-CoV-2 at baseline. After two AZD1222 doses, both the breadth and the depth of spike-specific TCRs were significantly higher than at day 0 and than in MenACWY recipients. Participants were mostly white British and included more females than males, and it was suggested by the authors that clonal diversity may have been underestimated.

This specimen's time point label, interpreted: about 28 days (+/-7) after the second vaccine dose. Because spike-specific TCR depth and breadth did not differ between the two schedules, AZD1222 recipients who got a second dose at roughly 4 weeks were pooled with those who got a second dose at roughly 12 weeks. Vaccinee samples came from UK trials COV001 and COV002, including a single-blind randomized controlled phase 2/3 trial of AZD1222 (ChAdOx1 nCoV-19) in healthy adults. For TCRbeta chain sequencing, PBMC samples were collected from trial participants at day 0 and at day 28 after the second dose. About this clone itself: Its specific antigen is unknown. The sample holds no much larger clone one base away, and base qualities are not on file.

Here V drops 11 bases and J drops 6 bases, and the junction holds 10 bases not matched to any gene. From a lookup of the germline V gene (reference sequence), CDR1 and CDR2 are MNHNY and SVGAGI. The CDR3, from cysteine to phenylalanine, totals 13 residues. The DNA shown is the 39-base CDR3, in frame from base 1. The CDR3 regions of human TCRbeta chains were subjected to immunosequencing. Under the source paper's analysis protocol: TCRs in the repertoires were matched against a reference library of SARS-CoV-2-specific TCRs that had been generated with the MIRA antigen-specificity platform. Breadth was defined as the fraction of unique TCRs that were SARS-CoV-2-associated, and depth was defined as the fraction of total T cells that were SARS-CoV-2-associated. Each spike-specific TCR was assigned to its reactive spike region and to a CD4 or CD8 class using the MIRA data. Log10-transformed breadth and depth values were compared by one-way ANOVA with Sidak's multiple comparisons tests. TCRdb stores this immuneACCESS table with in-frame sequences only. Part of the clones is absent; in the studies checked, under half of the shortfall reflects unresolved V genes, and no reason is known for the rest. The V and J calls and clone size are taken from that table; D and trimming were inferred from the DNA. The sample records tens of thousands of clones, approximately 92% of which are singletons. The biggest ten clones account for around 5.1% of the sample.

Material: peripheral blood, obtained 28 days after the second AZD1222 dose. The TCR originated in an adult who received the AZD1222 COVID-19 vaccine. The rearrangement joined TRBV6-6 to TRBJ1-2; a stretch of 9 junction bases matches TRBD1. Here the CDR3 is given as CAGRTRQGDGYTF. In nucleotide form, the sequence is TGTGCCGGCCGGACTAGACAGGGGGATGGCTACACCTTC.